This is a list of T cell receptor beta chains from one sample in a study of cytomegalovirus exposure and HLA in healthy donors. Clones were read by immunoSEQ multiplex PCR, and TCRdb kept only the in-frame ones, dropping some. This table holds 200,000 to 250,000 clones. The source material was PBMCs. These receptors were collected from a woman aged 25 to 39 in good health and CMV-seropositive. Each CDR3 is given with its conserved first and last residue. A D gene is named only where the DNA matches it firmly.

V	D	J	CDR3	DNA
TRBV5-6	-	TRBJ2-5	CASSPGVVRETQYF	TGTGCCAGCAGCCCCGGGGTTGTTCGAGAGACCCAGTACTTC
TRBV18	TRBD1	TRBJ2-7	CASSYGTGSYEQYF	TGTGCCAGCTCGTACGGGACAGGGTCCTACGAGCAGTACTTC
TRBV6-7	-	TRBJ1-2	CASSYSLGGGYGYTF	TGTGCCAGCAGTTACTCTCTGGGGGGGGGCTATGGCTACACCTTC
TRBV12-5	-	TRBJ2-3	CASGAATDTQYF	TGTGCTAGTGGTGCGGCCACAGATACGCAGTATTTT
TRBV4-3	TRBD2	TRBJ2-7	CASSQEASGIRWEQYF	TGCGCCAGCAGCCAAGAGGCTAGCGGGATTCGGTGGGAGCAGTACTTC
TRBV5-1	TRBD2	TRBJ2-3	CASSGGLAGGPDTQYF	TGCGCCAGCAGCGGCGGACTAGCGGGGGGCCCAGATACGCAGTATTTT
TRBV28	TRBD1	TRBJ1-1	CASRGQGYDPSNTEAFF	TGTGCCAGCAGGGGACAGGGGTATGATCCGTCGAACACTGAAGCTTTCTTT
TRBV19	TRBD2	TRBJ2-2	CASTGTSGRNTGELFF	TGTGCCAGTACCGGGACTAGCGGGAGGAATACCGGGGAGCTGTTTTTT
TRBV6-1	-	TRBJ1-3	CASSEAIPTSGNTIYF	TGTGCCAGCAGTGAAGCGATTCCGACTTCTGGAAACACCATATATTTT
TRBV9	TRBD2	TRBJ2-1	CASSLLAGANEQFF	TGTGCCAGCAGCCTACTAGCGGGAGCCAATGAGCAGTTCTTC
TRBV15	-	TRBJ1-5	CATSRRVGVDRPQHF	TGTGCCACCAGCAGACGGGTCGGGGTTGATCGGCCCCAGCATTTT
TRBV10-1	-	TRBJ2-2	CATRTGPTGELFF	TGCGCCACCCGTACAGGGCCCACCGGGGAGCTGTTTTTT
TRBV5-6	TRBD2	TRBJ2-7	CASSPGLAVHEQYF	TGTGCCAGCAGCCCGGGACTAGCGGTCCACGAGCAGTACTTC
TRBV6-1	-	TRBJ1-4	CASFLGRMGEKLFF	TGTGCCAGTTTTTTAGGGAGGATGGGAGAAAAACTGTTTTTT
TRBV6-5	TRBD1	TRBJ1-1	CASRSQGDTEAFF	TGTGCCAGCAGATCTCAGGGGGACACTGAAGCTTTCTTT
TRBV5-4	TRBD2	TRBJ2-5	CASSPGASGGLETQYF	TGTGCCAGCAGCCCGGGGGCTAGCGGGGGGCTGGAGACCCAGTACTTC
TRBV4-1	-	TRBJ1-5	CASSLLGEGVQNQPQHF	TGCGCCAGCAGCCTCTTGGGAGAGGGGGTCCAAAATCAGCCCCAGCATTTT
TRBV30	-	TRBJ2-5	CAWSVEGGQTQYF	TGTGCCTGGAGTGTAGAGGGTGGACAGACCCAGTACTTC
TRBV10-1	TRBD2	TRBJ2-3	CASGLAGGGGAITQYF	TGCGCCAGCGGACTAGCGGGGGGTGGTGGAGCCATCACGCAGTATTTT
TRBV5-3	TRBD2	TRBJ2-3	CARSSQTSGSLSTDTQYF	TGTGCCAGAAGCTCTCAGACTAGCGGGTCGTTAAGCACAGATACGCAGTATTTT
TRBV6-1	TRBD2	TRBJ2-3	CASEGLAGIADTQYF	TGTGCCAGCGAGGGACTAGCGGGGATCGCAGATACGCAGTATTTT
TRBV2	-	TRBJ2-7	CASSEIRSPSHYEQYF	TGTGCCAGCAGTGAGATTCGGAGCCCCTCTCATTACGAGCAGTACTTC
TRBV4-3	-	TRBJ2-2	CASSHAGSTGELFF	TGCGCCAGCAGCCACGCCGGGAGCACCGGGGAGCTGTTTTTT
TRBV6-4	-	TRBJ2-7	CASTGRRTPYEQYF	TGTGCCAGCACGGGGAGACGGACTCCCTACGAGCAGTACTTC
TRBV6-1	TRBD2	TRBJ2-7	CASSASGRRGEQYF	TGTGCCAGCAGTGCTAGCGGGAGACGAGGCGAGCAGTACTTC
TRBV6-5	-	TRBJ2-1	CASTEGNEQFF	TGTGCCAGCACGGAGGGGAATGAGCAGTTCTTC
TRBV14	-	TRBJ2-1	CASSQDSWYNEQFF	TGTGCCAGCAGCCAAGATAGTTGGTACAATGAGCAGTTCTTC
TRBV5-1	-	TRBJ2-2	CASSLVGTRNTGELFF	TGCGCCAGCAGCTTGGTCGGGACACGTAACACCGGGGAGCTGTTTTTT
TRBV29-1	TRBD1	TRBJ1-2	CSVELTGGLDGYTF	TGCAGCGTTGAACTAACAGGGGGTCTAGATGGCTACACCTTC
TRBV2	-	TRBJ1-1	CASSSGSGDTEAFF	TGTGCCAGCAGCTCCGGTTCAGGGGACACTGAAGCTTTCTTT
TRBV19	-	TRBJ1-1	CASSILREAFF	TGTGCCAGTAGTATACTCCGGGAAGCTTTCTTT
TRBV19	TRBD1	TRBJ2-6	CASSISRDRGLGGANVLTF	TGTGCCAGTAGTATATCCCGGGACAGGGGCCTGGGTGGGGCCAACGTCCTGACTTTC
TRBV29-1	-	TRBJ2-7	CSPRQEVSEQYF	TGCAGCCCCAGACAGGAAGTCTCCGAGCAGTACTTC
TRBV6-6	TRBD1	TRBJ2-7	CASSMDRGRIYEQYF	TGTGCCAGCAGCATGGACAGGGGGCGTATCTACGAGCAGTACTTC
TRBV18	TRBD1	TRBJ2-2	CASSLRTGNTGELFF	TGTGCCAGCTCACTGAGGACAGGGAACACCGGGGAGCTGTTTTTT
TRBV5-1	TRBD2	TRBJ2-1	CASSLGGSRYEQFF	TGCGCCAGCAGCTTGGGCGGGAGTCGCTATGAGCAGTTCTTC
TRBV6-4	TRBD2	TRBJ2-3	CASSFSGGATDTQYF	TGTGCCAGCAGTTTTAGCGGGGGGGCCACAGATACGCAGTATTTT
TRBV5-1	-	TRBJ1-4	CASRPGGAGEKLFF	TGCGCCAGTCGACCTGGGGGGGCTGGTGAAAAACTGTTTTTT
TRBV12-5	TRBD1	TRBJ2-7	CASGSRDRATLYEQYF	TGTGCTAGTGGTTCGCGCGACAGGGCGACCCTCTACGAGCAGTACTTC
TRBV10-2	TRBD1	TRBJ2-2	CASSMGQGSSTGELFF	TGCGCCAGCAGTATGGGACAGGGTTCGTCCACCGGGGAGCTGTTTTTT
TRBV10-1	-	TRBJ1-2	CASSESPGVGVYGYTF	TGCGCCAGCAGTGAGTCCCCGGGAGTGGGCGTCTATGGCTACACCTTC
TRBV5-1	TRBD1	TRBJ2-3	CASSLDGTGPTDTQYF	TGCGCCAGCAGCTTGGACGGGACAGGGCCTACAGATACGCAGTATTTT
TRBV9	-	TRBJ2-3	CASSVAPARADTQYF	TGTGCCAGCAGCGTAGCCCCAGCCCGGGCAGATACGCAGTATTTT
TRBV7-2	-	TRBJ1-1	CASSLGQGAYNTEAFF	TGTGCCAGCAGCTTAGGGCAGGGTGCGTATAACACTGAAGCTTTCTTT
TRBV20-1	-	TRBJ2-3	CSARLADTQYF	TGCAGTGCTAGACTTGCAGATACGCAGTATTTT
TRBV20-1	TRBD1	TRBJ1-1	CSAKDREEAFF	TGCAGTGCTAAAGACAGGGAAGAAGCTTTCTTT
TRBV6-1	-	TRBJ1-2	CASSENTGYGYTF	TGTGCCAGCAGTGAAAACACAGGATATGGCTACACCTTC
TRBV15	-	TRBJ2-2	CATSRGWGEGGNTGELFF	TGTGCCACCAGCAGGGGTTGGGGGGAAGGAGGGAACACCGGGGAGCTGTTTTTT
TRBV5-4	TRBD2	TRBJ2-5	CASSFILGLGQETQYF	TGTGCCAGCAGCTTTATTTTAGGACTAGGCCAAGAGACCCAGTACTTC